The 20 T cell receptor beta chains presented below share a single source sample, sequenced in a study of Graves' ophthalmopathy and Graves' hyperthyroidism. Amplified material comprised TCR beta CDR3 regions derived from RNA transcripts. Second-round multiplex PCR came after a first-round RT-PCR that employed HTBI primers. TCRdb called the multiplex PCR reads again in MiXCR, with one record for every CDR3 protein. This sample has 620,000 or so distinct CDR3 sequences; roughly 20% occur once, and the top ten carry approximately 7.7%. Source material: peripheral blood. These receptors were taken from a woman younger than 30 with stable Graves' hyperthyroidism. Some clones in this sample may be carry-over from other donors' samples.

This clonotype has a count of ten or more. The CDR3 sequence: CACTPLANTGELFF. DNA of the CDR3: TGTGCCTGTACACCGCTGGCTAACACCGGGGAGCTGTTTTTT. The chain couples TRBV30 to TRBJ2-2; D not certain. Trimming cost V 6 bases and J 2 bases, with 13 bases left between them. This CDR3 has 14 residues. CDR1 GTSNPN and CDR2 SVGIG come from the germline V gene (reference sequence).

The chain is built from TRBV27 and TRBJ1-1; tentative D call: TRBD1 (5 bases). V was cut by 5 bases and J by 0 bases, with 10 bases left in between. CDR3 length: 14 amino acids. CDR1 and CDR2 (germline): MNHEY, SMNVEV (reference sequence). The CDR3 is CASSTRALNTEAFF. The CDR3 coding sequence is TGTGCCAGCAGTACCAGGGCGCTGAACACTGAAGCTTTCTTT.

In this sample, this clonotype turned up a few times. This sequence joins TRBV6-1 and TRBJ2-7; a possible D gene is TRBD2 (6 bases). CDR1 and CDR2 (germline): MNHNS, SASEGT. Trimming stripped 6 bases from V and 4 bases from J, with 13 bases between. The CDR3 is 13 amino acids. The CDR3 bases are TGTGCCAGCAGCCGGGACGGGGGATACGAGCAGTACTTC. Translating gives CASSRDGGYEQYF.

Many counts were recorded for this clonotype. The chain has TRBV12-3 or TRBV12-4 and TRBJ1-2; D gene ambiguous. CDR3 length: 14 residues. Trimming took 1 base from V and 8 from J, leaving 14 bases between them. DNA of the CDR3: TGTGCCAGCAGTTTAGATCGGGGTTTGAAGGGCTACACCTTC. Translating gives CASSLDRGLKGYTF.

This clonotype was counted at least ten times. The chain links TRBV15 to TRBJ1-1, with D possibly being TRBD1 (5 bases). V lost 1 base and J lost 0, with 9 bases in between. This CDR3 is 15 amino acids long. Germline CDR1 is LNHNV and CDR2 is YYDKDF (reference sequence). Here the CDR3 reads CATSRGDLMNTEAFF. DNA for the CDR3: TGTGCCACCAGCAGAGGGGACCTAATGAACACTGAAGCTTTCTTT.

V and J are TRBV7-8 and TRBJ2-5; D ambiguous. The CDR3 extends over 14 amino acids. Trimming took 1 base from V and 3 from J, leaving 9 bases between them. CDR1 is SGHVS, CDR2 FQNEAQ, per germline. The CDR3 is CASSLGTFEETQYF. For the CDR3, the DNA is TGTGCCAGCAGCTTAGGAACTTTCGAAGAGACCCAGTACTTC.

This clonotype was counted many times. This rearrangement joins TRBV20-1 to TRBJ1-2, with D unclear. The CDR3 is 11 residues long. Between the trimmed V and J ends, which lost 5 bases and 4 bases, there was a span of 8 bases. Germline CDR1 reads DFQATT; CDR2 reads SNEGSKA (reference sequence). Here the CDR3 reads CSAGESYGYTF. In DNA, the CDR3 is TGCAGTGCTGGGGAGTCCTATGGCTACACCTTC.

This clonotype came up many times. The chain couples TRBV7-9 to TRBJ1-6; possibly TRBD1 for D (5 bases). Trimming took off 1 base at V and 10 bases at J, with 11 bases between the two ends. From germline, CDR1 is SEHNR and CDR2 FQNEAQ (reference sequence). CDR3 length equals 14 residues. CDR3 DNA: TGTGCCAGCAGCTTAGTCATCGAGGGGTCACCCCTCCACTTT. Protein product: CASSLVIEGSPLHF.

The rearrangement joins TRBV30 to TRBJ2-7, with 9 nucleotides matching TRBD2. The CDR3 is made up of 13 amino acids. Germline V gene lookup returns CDR1 GTSNPN and CDR2 SVGIG (reference sequence). V lost 7 bases to trimming and J lost 1 base; unmatched junction nucleotides: 5. CDR3 nucleotide sequence: TGTGCCTTCCACAGCGGGGGGTCCTACGAGCAGTACTTC. Its translation: CAFHSGGSYEQYF. The full variable domain, completed using reference TRBV30 and TRBJ2-7, is SQTIHQWPATLVQPVGSPLSLECTVEGTSNPNLYWYRQAAGRGLQLLFYSVGIGQISSEVPQNLSASRPQDRQFILSSKKLLLSDSGFYLCAFHSGGSYEQYFGPGTRLTVT.

This clonotype was seen ten or more times. The chain couples TRBV6-5 to TRBJ1-1; D ambiguous. Looked up from germline, CDR1 is MNHEY and CDR2 is SVGAGI. CDR3 size: 13 residues. V lost 8 bases, J lost 0 bases, and 10 bases lay in between. As DNA, the CDR3 is TGTGCCAGCTCCCGGGTGGTGAACACTGAAGCTTTCTTT. Translated, it gives CASSRVVNTEAFF.

This clonotype was counted only a few times. The junction and the germline gene differ at one end; a read error may be behind it. The chain combines TRBV11-2 with TRBJ2-2; TRBD2 aligns across 8 bases. The CDR3 runs 17 residues. The germline gives CDR1 SGHAT, CDR2 FQNNGV. CDR3 region: CASSSLLAGANTGELCF. CDR3 nucleotide sequence: TGTGCCAGCAGCTCACTCCTAGCGGGTGCGAACACCGGGGAGCTGTGTTTT.

The J gene is TRBJ2-7, the V gene TRBV15, with D perhaps being TRBD1 or TRBD2 (5 bases each). In germline, CDR1 is LNHNV, CDR2 YYDKDF (reference sequence). V lost 3 bases and J lost 6, with 18 bases in between. The length of the CDR3 is 15 residues. CDR3: CATSRTRGYTSEQYF. CDR3 nucleotide sequence: TGTGCCACCAGCAGGACGAGGGGATATACCAGCGAGCAGTACTTC.

At least ten counts were recorded for this clonotype. This may be a read error, as it is one base from a much larger clone. This likely comes from a read error, as the CDR3 has no conserved phenylalanine or tryptophan at its end. This chain uses TRBV12-3 or TRBV12-4 with TRBJ1-1, with D perhaps matching TRBD1 (5 bases). V was clipped by 3 bases and J by 1 base, with 9 bases between them. CDR3 length: 14 residues. The CDR3 spells CASSFRAGNTEAFL. Here the CDR3 DNA reads TGTGCCAGCAGTTTCAGGGCTGGGAACACTGAAGCTTTCCTT.

This clonotype was seen ten or more times. The genes are TRBV6-5 and TRBJ1-1; D call uncertain. The CDR3 loop spans 14 amino acids. Per germline, CDR1 MNHEY and CDR2 SVGAGI. V lost 6 bases and J lost 1, with 12 bases in between. Here the CDR3 reads CASRFTSENTEAFF. The CDR3 nucleotides are TGTGCCAGCAGATTTACCTCGGAGAACACTGAAGCTTTCTTT.

This clonotype came up many times. This sequence joins TRBV29-1 and TRBJ2-7; 7 positions match TRBD2. V was pared by 7 bases and J by 1 base, with 7 bases of the junction left unmatched. Germline values: CDR1 SQVTM, CDR2 ANQGSEA. The CDR3 is 13 residues long. CDR3 sequence (DNA): TGCAGCGCGAGTGGTAGCGGGTCCTACGAGCAGTACTTC. Protein sequence: CSASGSGSYEQYF.

The rearrangement uses TRBV12-3 or TRBV12-4 and TRBJ2-7, with D possibly being TRBD2 (5 bases). Trimming took off 6 bases at V and 6 bases at J, with 18 bases between the two ends. The CDR3 contains 14 residues. This CDR3 is CASSRSSRGGEQYF. CDR3 DNA sequence: TGTGCCAGCAGCCGCAGTAGCCGAGGAGGCGAGCAGTACTTC.

This rearrangement joins TRBV7-8 to TRBJ1-3; D not resolved. CDR3 size: 12 residues. Per germline, CDR1 SGHVS and CDR2 FQNEAQ. V was clipped by 1 base and J by 8 bases, with 6 bases between them. The CDR3 is CASSLDPDTIYF. DNA of the CDR3: TGTGCCAGCAGCTTAGATCCGGACACCATATATTTT.

This clonotype has ten or more counts. This chain uses TRBV6-2 or TRBV6-3 with TRBJ1-5; 8 nucleotides align to TRBD1. The CDR3 extends over 15 amino acids. Germline CDR1 reads MNHEY; CDR2 reads SVGEGT. The trim removed 2 bases at V and 10 bases at J, leaving 10 bases unmatched. In DNA, the CDR3 is TGTGCCAGCAGTTACGGAGGACAGGGTTCGCTTCCCCAGCATTTT. It translates to CASSYGGQGSLPQHF.

This clonotype has ten or more counts. The genes are TRBV19 and TRBJ1-5; 9 positions match TRBD1. Germline V gene sequence: CDR1 LNHDA, CDR2 SQIVND (reference sequence). V trimming: 7 bases; J trimming: 1 base; junction bases outside the gene matches: 8. The CDR3 has 16 amino acids. The CDR3 here is CASTMGQGVSNQPQHF. In DNA, the CDR3 is TGTGCCAGTACCATGGGACAGGGAGTAAGCAATCAGCCCCAGCATTTT.

This clonotype was seen ten or more times. V is TRBV12-3 or TRBV12-4 and J is TRBJ2-7; D uncertain. The V and J ends lost 7 bases and 1 base respectively, with 11 bases between them. This CDR3 is 13 amino acids long. This chain's CDR3 is CASKSDGSYEQYF. The CDR3 DNA reads TGTGCCAGCAAGTCGGACGGGTCCTACGAGCAGTACTTC.